Each of the 5 T cell receptor beta chains below was sequenced from the same sample in a study of blood T cell repertoires in COVID-19. Profiling relied on immunoSEQ multiplex PCR, and the TCRdb table lists in-frame clones only, not all of them. This table has more than 200,000 clones, approximately 86% appearing once. The sample taken for sequencing was peripheral blood. The receptors derive from a woman older than 75 with active or convalescent COVID-19.

This chain links TRBV3-1 (or the pseudogene TRBV3-2) with TRBJ1-2; D remains ambiguous. CDR1 LGHDT and CDR2 YNNKEL come from the germline V gene (reference sequence). V lost 3 bases and J lost 3, with 11 bases in between. CDR3 length equals 14 residues. The CDR3 DNA is TGTGCCAGCAGCCATCAGGTAGCGCACTATGGCTACACCTTC. Its translation: CASSHQVAHYGYTF.

A single count supports this clone. This chain joins TRBV3-1 (or the pseudogene TRBV3-2) and TRBJ2-3; D perhaps matches TRBD2 (6 bases). The germline V and J ends were trimmed by 0 bases and 11 bases, with 24 bases remaining between them. Germline V gene data show CDR1 as LGHDT and CDR2 as YNNKEL (reference sequence). CDR3 length: 17 amino acids. This CDR3 reads CASSQDLLLAPKVGQYF. CDR3 DNA: TGTGCCAGCAGCCAAGATCTTCTCCTAGCGCCAAAGGTTGGGCAGTATTTT.

The rearrangement joins TRBV27 to TRBJ2-1; 7 positions match TRBD1. Per germline, CDR1 MNHEY and CDR2 SMNVEV (reference sequence). The CDR3 has 16 amino acids. Trimming at V came to 3 bases and at J to 5 bases, leaving 10 bases not matched to a gene. The DNA for the CDR3 is TGTGCCAGCAGTTTTAGTCCCCCCGACAGGGACAATGAGCAGTTCTTC. It specifies CASSFSPPDRDNEQFF.

This clone was counted only a few times. The chain employs TRBV6-6 and TRBJ2-7, with 13 bases that match TRBD2. J lost 3 bases, V lost 7 bases, and 6 bases had no gene match. Germline CDR1 is MNHNY and CDR2 is SVGAGI (reference sequence). The length of the CDR3 is 15 residues. DNA of the CDR3: TGTGCCAGCAAGGGTGGACTAGCGGGAGTCTACGAGCAGTACTTC. Translation gives CASKGGLAGVYEQYF.

The rearrangement uses TRBV4-2 and TRBJ2-2; TRBD2 agrees at 8 bases. V lost 1 base and J lost 1; bases outside the gene matches: 2. This CDR3 is 16 amino acids long. In germline, CDR1 is LGHNA, CDR2 YNFKEQ. CDR3 nucleotides: TGTGCCAGCAGCCAAGGGACTAGCTTGAACACCGGGGAGCTGTTTTTT. It encodes CASSQGTSLNTGELFF.